This note documents a single T cell receptor beta chain sequence. This CDR3 is built from 15 residues. This record comes from a study of CXCR3-negative and CXCR3-positive naive CD8 T cells. The authors made the TRB cDNA libraries by 5' RACE using UMI labels. Following a re-call of the 5' RACE reads, TCRdb has one entry per CDR3 protein and lacks DNA. This sample's clone table lists fewer than 55,000 distinct CDR3 sequences. The source material was naive CXCR3- CD8+ T cells from blood. Subset denoted: CD45RO-CCR7+CD27+CD95- naive CD8+ T cells lacking CXCR3 (TNR3-). The gene calls are TRBV12-3 or TRBV12-4 and TRBJ2-7; TCRdb returns TRBD1, unconfirmable since there is no DNA. This sequence originates from a human donor in good health. Some clones in this sample may be carry-over from other donors' samples. This CDR3 is CASSLWGQGSDEQYF.